The 24 T cell receptor beta chains reported below all come from one sample, sequenced in a study of T cell repertoires in cytomegalovirus infection. These receptors are not linked to any known antigen. TCRdb reprocessed the reads via MiXCR and lists one record per CDR3 protein. The repertoire holds approximately 470,000 distinct CDR3 sequences, with about 42% as singletons. The source material was cultured PBMCs, sampled from culture after CMV antigen stimulation. All receptors come from a human donor in good health (CMV status not recorded). Some clones in this sample may be carry-over from other donors' samples.

This clonotype was observed many times. V gene TRBV7-2 combines with J gene TRBJ2-3, with a weak D call TRBD2 (6 bases). The CDR3 contains 16 residues. V was pared by 6 bases and J by 0 bases, with 16 bases between. Germline V gene lookup returns CDR1 SGHTA and CDR2 FQGNSA. The CDR3 nucleotides read TGTGCCAGCAGAACTAGCAGGTTGGGGAGCACAGATACGCAGTATTTT. Amino acid sequence: CASRTSRLGSTDTQYF.

The gene calls are TRBV4-3 and TRBJ1-2; D possibly corresponds to TRBD1 (6 bases). The CDR3 extends over 15 amino acids. Germline V gene lookup returns CDR1 LGHNA and CDR2 YSLEER. Trimming removed 1 base from V and 5 bases from J, with 14 bases in between. The CDR3 region has the DNA TGCGCCAGCAGCCAAGCGACACTTCAGGGGTATGGCTACACCTTC. Protein sequence: CASSQATLQGYGYTF.

The chain recombines TRBV6-1 with TRBJ2-3; no firm D call. V was trimmed by 1 base and J by 6 bases, leaving 5 bases between them. In germline, CDR1 is MNHNS, CDR2 SASEGT. CDR3 size: 12 residues. As DNA, the CDR3 is TGTGCCAGCAGTGAAGGGGTGGATACGCAGTATTTT. This codes for CASSEGVDTQYF.

This clonotype was seen only a few times. This chain uses TRBV7-6 with TRBJ2-1, with 7 positions matching TRBD1. CDR1 is SGHVS and CDR2 is FNYEAQ in the germline V gene. The trim removed 5 bases at V and 1 base at J, leaving 5 bases unmatched. The CDR3 covers 15 residues. The CDR3 reads CASSRRQGSYNEQFF. The CDR3 DNA sequence: TGTGCCAGCAGCCGCCGACAGGGTTCCTACAATGAGCAGTTCTTC.

This chain links TRBV5-6 with TRBJ2-2; 7 bases agree with TRBD1. V gave up 5 bases and J gave up 4 bases; unmatched junction bases: 5. Germline V gene lookup returns CDR1 SGHDT and CDR2 YYEEEE. This CDR3 is built from 14 residues. CDR3 nucleotide sequence: TGTGCCAGCAGTAGGGGGCTGTTCACCGGGGAGCTGTTTTTT. Translated: CASSRGLFTGELFF.

This rearrangement joins TRBV3-1 to TRBJ1-3; 7 nucleotides agree with TRBD1. Per germline, CDR1 LGHDT and CDR2 YNNKEL (reference sequence). The junction had 2 bases not matched to a gene; V was cut back by 6 bases and J by 0 bases. The CDR3 totals 14 residues. In DNA form, the CDR3 reads TGTGCCAGCAGTGACAGGGCCTCTGGAAACACCATATATTTT. Protein sequence: CASSDRASGNTIYF.

The V and J genes are TRBV6-1 and TRBJ1-2; 9 nucleotides line up with TRBD1. CDR3 size: 16 residues. V was pared by 5 bases and J by 7 bases, with 14 bases of the junction left unmatched. Germline V gene lookup returns CDR1 MNHNS and CDR2 SASEGT. The CDR3 coding sequence is TGTGCCAGCAGTCAGATACAGGGGGCAAACCTATTTGGCTACACCTTC. Translation gives CASSQIQGANLFGYTF.

This clonotype has at least ten counts. The chain couples TRBV7-8 to TRBJ2-5, with 9 positions matching TRBD2. In germline, CDR1 is SGHVS, CDR2 FQNEAQ. Germline trimming cut 5 bases from V and 5 bases from J; bases unmatched to any gene: 0. The CDR3 totals 12 residues. DNA for the CDR3: TGTGCCAGCAGCGCGGGGGGGGAGACCCAGTACTTC. Amino acid sequence: CASSAGGETQYF.

The V call is TRBV12-3 or TRBV12-4, the J call TRBJ1-2; TRBD1 is a possible D gene (6 bases). This CDR3 has 19 amino acids. Between the trimmed V and J ends, which lost 4 bases and 3 bases, there was a span of 27 bases. The CDR3 reads CASSSILRGLSSLDYGYTF. The CDR3 DNA reads TGTGCCAGCAGTTCAATCTTACGGGGGCTATCCTCCCTTGACTATGGCTACACCTTC.

The J gene is TRBJ2-2, the V gene TRBV20-1; D is unclear. The V and J ends lost 2 bases and 6 bases respectively, with 7 bases between them. The germline CDR1 and CDR2 sequences are DFQATT and SNEGSKA (reference sequence). The CDR3 length is 12 residues. CDR3 region: CSARQAAGELFF. The DNA for the CDR3 is TGCAGTGCTAGACAGGCGGCCGGGGAGCTGTTTTTT.

J is TRBJ2-5 and V is TRBV28, with TRBD2 identical over 10 bases. The CDR3 is made up of 14 amino acids. Per germline, CDR1 MDHEN and CDR2 SYDVKM. Trimming took 1 base from V and 7 from J; bases not matched to a gene: 3. As DNA, the CDR3 is TGTGCCAGCAGTTTATTGGGACTAGCGCGGACCCAGTACTTC. Amino acid sequence: CASSLLGLARTQYF.

This clonotype was counted a few times. The V and J genes are TRBV7-4 and TRBJ1-2; TRBD1 matches 7 bases. In germline, CDR1 is SGHVT, CDR2 SQSDAQ. The V segment lost 4 bases and the J segment 4 bases; nucleotides outside the gene matches: 18. The CDR3 extends over 18 amino acids. The CDR3: CASSSPRKGQDGLYGYTF. The CDR3 region has the DNA TGTGCCAGCAGCTCCCCTAGAAAAGGACAGGATGGACTCTATGGCTACACCTTC.

This clonotype has only a few counts. The V and J genes are TRBV7-2 and TRBJ2-7, with TRBD2 matching over 9 bases. The CDR3 length is 14 residues. Trimming cost V 4 bases and J 7 bases; bases outside gene matches: 8. From germline, CDR1 is SGHTA and CDR2 FQGNSA. For the CDR3, the DNA is TGTGCCAGCAGCTGGGGGGCGGGAGGGCCAGAGCAGTACTTC. It translates to CASSWGAGGPEQYF.

This clonotype was recorded only once. This sequence joins TRBV5-4 and TRBJ2-1, with TRBD2 matching over 10 bases. CDR3 length: 15 amino acids. Looked up from germline, CDR1 is SGHNT and CDR2 is YYREEE (reference sequence). V lost 0 bases, J lost 11 bases, and 8 bases stayed unmatched. This CDR3 reads CASSLEGLSGGKQFF. For the CDR3, the DNA is TGTGCCAGCAGCTTGGAAGGTCTTAGCGGGGGGAAGCAGTTCTTC.

This clonotype was detected once. The rearrangement links TRBV7-2 to TRBJ1-1; 9 bases match TRBD1. The germline V gene encodes CDR1 SGHTA and CDR2 FQGNSA. The CDR3 sequence is 14 residues long. V gave up 0 bases and J gave up 11 bases; unmatched junction bases: 7. CDR3 bases: TGTGCCAGCAGCTTAGCGGACAGGGGTGGGTTGGCTTTCTTT. Translation gives CASSLADRGGLAFF.

This chain uses TRBV4-3 with TRBJ2-3; D might be TRBD1 (5 bases). This CDR3 spans 17 amino acids. V gave up 0 bases and J gave up 4 bases, with 17 bases separating them. Germline-derived CDR1 and CDR2 are LGHNA and YSLEER. CDR3 DNA: TGCGCCAGCAGCCAAGACAGGGCACTCAAGGTTGCAGATACGCAGTATTTT. The encoded protein is CASSQDRALKVADTQYF.

The genes are TRBV5-5 and TRBJ1-5; D call uncertain. The V and J ends lost 1 base and 10 bases respectively, with 12 bases between them. The germline gives CDR1 SGHKS, CDR2 YYEKEE (reference sequence). The CDR3 length is 13 residues. CDR3 in amino acids: CASSLSPSFPQHF. The CDR3 region has the DNA TGTGCCAGCAGCTTGTCCCCTTCTTTCCCCCAGCATTTT.

The CDR3 nucleotides read TGTGCCAGCAGTGACCGGGGTAGCTCAGGTCACACTGAAGCTTTCTTT. Translation gives CASSDRGSSGHTEAFF. The rearrangement uses TRBV6-2 or TRBV6-3 and TRBJ1-1; D is undetermined. With 5 bases removed from V and 3 bases from J, the gap between germline ends came to 19 bases. Germline V gene lookup returns CDR1 MNHEY and CDR2 SVGEGT. This CDR3 spans 16 amino acids.

The J gene is TRBJ1-1, the V gene TRBV4-1; D not certain. Trimming removed 1 base at V and 0 bases at J, with 9 bases between. CDR1 is MGHRA, CDR2 YSYEKL, per germline. The CDR3 is made up of 15 amino acids. The CDR3 region is CASSQVGLLNTEAFF. CDR3 bases: TGCGCCAGCAGCCAAGTGGGCCTCCTGAACACTGAAGCTTTCTTT.

The V and J genes are TRBV6-2 or TRBV6-3 and TRBJ2-7; 11 bases map to TRBD1. Germline V gene lookup returns CDR1 MNHEY and CDR2 SVGEGT. Trimming removed 5 bases from V and 9 bases from J; junction bases left unmatched: 6. This CDR3 has 13 residues. In nucleotides, the CDR3 is TGTGCCAGCAGTCCCGGGACAGGGGGGCGGCAGTACTTC. Residues: CASSPGTGGRQYF.

The gene calls are TRBV11-2 and TRBJ1-5; no clear D. There are 13 residues in the CDR3. Germline loops: CDR1 SGHAT, CDR2 FQNNGV. Trimming cost V 3 bases and J 5 bases, with 8 bases left between them. The CDR3 sequence: CASSLDEDQPQHF. For the CDR3, the DNA is TGTGCCAGCAGCTTGGACGAAGATCAGCCCCAGCATTTT.

The J gene is TRBJ2-1, the V gene TRBV7-9; 8 bases fit TRBD2. Trimming cost V 8 bases and J 6 bases; bases outside gene matches: 9. The V gene's germline CDR1 is SEHNR and CDR2 FQNEAQ (reference sequence). This CDR3 spans 14 amino acids. The CDR3 protein is CASGARAGGNEQFF. The CDR3 DNA reads as TGTGCCAGCGGGGCGCGTGCGGGAGGCAATGAGCAGTTCTTC.

The chain carries TRBV29-1 and TRBJ1-1; 8 nucleotides match TRBD1. The V segment lost 6 bases and the J segment 3 bases; nucleotides outside the gene matches: 9. This CDR3 is built from 14 residues. CDR1 SQVTM and CDR2 ANQGSEA come from the germline V gene. CDR3 in amino acids: CSVLLRGLDTEAFF. CDR3 sequence (DNA): TGCAGCGTCTTACTCAGGGGGCTGGACACTGAAGCTTTCTTT.

V gene TRBV7-2 combines with J gene TRBJ2-3; 11 bases are a match to TRBD2. The J segment lost 4 bases and the V segment lost 0 bases, leaving 9 bases of the junction unmatched. Per the germline V gene, CDR1 is SGHTA and CDR2 is FQGNSA. This CDR3 spans 18 amino acids. CDR3 nucleotide sequence: TGTGCCAGCAGCTTAGCGCCCTTTGCTAGCGGGAGGTCAGATACGCAGTATTTT. Translating gives CASSLAPFASGRSDTQYF.